Each of the 11 T cell receptor beta chains below was sequenced from the same sample in a study of blood T cell repertoires in COVID-19. Data came from immunoSEQ multiplex PCR; TCRdb stores just in-frame clones and leaves some out. The data contain some 210,000 clones, 92% of them singletons. The sample consisted of peripheral blood. All receptors come from a man aged 55 to 70 with COVID-19, enrolled during active disease.

The chain joins TRBV15 to TRBJ2-3; 8 bases are a match to TRBD1. In germline, CDR1 is LNHNV, CDR2 YYDKDF (reference sequence). After removal of 3 bases from V and 5 bases from J, the junction contained 4 bases not matched to a gene. The CDR3 loop spans 14 amino acids. DNA for the CDR3: TGTGCCACCAGCAGGGACAGGGTTGTAGATACGCAGTATTTT. It encodes CATSRDRVVDTQYF.

This rearrangement joins TRBV4-2 to TRBJ1-3; possibly TRBD1 for D (5 bases). The germline gives CDR1 LGHNA, CDR2 YNFKEQ. This CDR3 is 17 amino acids long. Trimming cost V 0 bases and J 3 bases, with 15 bases left between them. The CDR3 coding sequence is TGTGCCAGCAGCCAAGATCGACAGCCCCAGGGTGGAAACACCATATATTTT. It codes for CASSQDRQPQGGNTIYF.

The chain carries TRBV19 and TRBJ2-1, with TRBD2 matching 9 bases. Germline assignment: CDR1 LNHDA and CDR2 SQIVND (reference sequence). Trimming cost V 5 bases and J 5 bases; bases outside gene matches: 7. The CDR3 extends over 15 amino acids. The CDR3 protein is CASSPLSGGNNEQFF. CDR3 coding DNA: TGTGCCAGTAGTCCCCTTAGCGGGGGAAACAATGAGCAGTTCTTC.

V usage is TRBV4-2 and J usage is TRBJ2-1, with 7 bases matching TRBD2. Germline CDR1 is LGHNA and CDR2 is YNFKEQ. CDR3 length: 14 amino acids. V was pared by 3 bases and J by 5 bases, with 4 bases of the junction left unmatched. This CDR3 reads CASSQASGNNEQFF. CDR3 coding DNA: TGTGCCAGCAGCCAGGCTAGCGGTAACAATGAGCAGTTCTTC.

In DNA, the CDR3 is TGCGCCAGCAGTGGGAGTCTAAAGTCCTACAATGAGCAGTTCTTC. Translated, it gives CASSGSLKSYNEQFF. The V and J genes are TRBV10-2 and TRBJ2-1; D uncertain. In germline, CDR1 is WSHSY, CDR2 SAAADI. V lost 4 bases, J lost 1 base, and 11 bases lay in between. The CDR3 has 15 residues.

This sequence joins TRBV28 and TRBJ1-1; D not resolved. There are 16 residues in the CDR3. V lost 3 bases, J lost 0 bases, and 14 bases lay in between. Germline lookup yields CDR1 MDHEN and CDR2 SYDVKM. The CDR3 nucleotides read TGTGCCAGCAGTTTGAAACTAGGATTCATGAACACTGAAGCTTTCTTT. As protein: CASSLKLGFMNTEAFF.

V is TRBV6-5 and J is TRBJ1-1; D is unclear. From germline, CDR1 is MNHEY and CDR2 SVGAGI. Trimming pared 6 bases from V and 2 bases from J, leaving 4 bases between. The CDR3 has 11 residues. In nucleotides, the CDR3 is TGTGCCAGCAGATTAAACACTGAAGCTTTCTTT. Translation: CASRLNTEAFF.

This clone occurred once. This chain connects TRBV5-6 to TRBJ2-1; 10 bases line up with TRBD1. Germline lookup yields CDR1 SGHDT and CDR2 YYEEEE. This CDR3 has 18 amino acids. Trimming removed 4 bases from V and 2 bases from J; junction bases left unmatched: 12. The CDR3 sequence is CASSNRDRGTSPYNEQFF. The CDR3 nucleotides are TGTGCCAGCAGCAATAGGGACAGGGGTACCTCGCCCTACAATGAGCAGTTCTTC. The full variable domain, rest sourced from reference TRBV5-6 and TRBJ2-1, is DAGVTQSPTHLIKTRGQQVTLRCSPKSGHDTVSWYQQALGQGPQFIFQYYEEEERQRGNFPDRFSGHQFPNYSSELNVNALLLGDSALYLCASSNRDRGTSPYNEQFFGPGTRLTVL.

The chain links TRBV3-1 (or the pseudogene TRBV3-2) to TRBJ1-1; D perhaps matches TRBD1 (5 bases). The CDR3 consists of 15 residues. Germline assignment: CDR1 LGHDT and CDR2 YNNKEL (reference sequence). Trimming shortened V by 2 bases and J by 1 base, and 11 bases separated the two germline ends. The CDR3 nucleotides read TGTGCCAGCAGCCAAAAGCTCAGGGAGAACACTGAAGCTTTCTTT. Protein: CASSQKLRENTEAFF.

As concerns this clone: Other DNA variants within this sample encode the same CDR3. The chain employs TRBV3-1 (or the pseudogene TRBV3-2) and TRBJ1-6; D is possibly TRBD1 (6 bases). The CDR3 runs to 14 residues. Germline CDR1 is LGHDT and CDR2 is YNNKEL (reference sequence). Trimming took 1 base from V and 7 from J, leaving 8 bases between them. The CDR3 region has the DNA TGTGCCAGCAGCCAAGTACAGGGCAATTCACCCCTCCACTTT. Residues: CASSQVQGNSPLHF.

The genes are TRBV5-6 and TRBJ1-6; 10 bases agree with TRBD1. Germline loops: CDR1 SGHDT, CDR2 YYEEEE. The J segment lost 7 bases and the V segment lost 4 bases, leaving 5 bases of the junction unmatched. The CDR3 length is 15 residues. The CDR3 sequence is CASSPTGGGNSPLHF. The CDR3 DNA reads TGTGCCAGCAGCCCGACAGGGGGCGGGAATTCACCCCTCCACTTT.